This TCR beta chain is drawn from a study of long-term antiretroviral therapy in people with HIV. Run at survey level, the immunoSEQ assay was version v3.0. The table came from immunoSEQ multiplex PCR; TCRdb's copy has only in-frame clones and leaves some out. The sample lists about 33,000 clones, about 95% occurring once. The CDR3 runs to 12 residues. V shed 10 bases and J 8 bases; nucleotides not matched to a gene: 8. CDR1 and CDR2 from the germline V gene are PRHDT and FYEKMQ (reference sequence). The genes are TRBV13 and TRBJ1-3; 7 nucleotides match TRBD1. The TCR originated in a man aged 25 to 45 with HIV. Sequencing used unsorted PBMCs, obtained 6.5 to 6.6 years after starting antiretroviral therapy. The CDR3 region has the DNA TGTGCCACCGGGTTGAGGGGGCACACCATATATTTT. This sequence encodes CATGLRGHTIYF.